The next 7 T cell receptor beta chains were all read from a single sample in a study of shared clonotypes between healthy human individuals. Clones were read by immunoSEQ multiplex PCR, and TCRdb kept only the in-frame ones, dropping some. The sample carries a few million clones, more than 80% recorded once. Sequenced input: naive CD4+ T cells from PBMCs. Documented subset: CD45RA+ positively selected. The receptors here all came from a young man in good health. Some clones in this sample may be carry-over from other donors' samples.

The chain joins TRBV28 to TRBJ1-4, with 7 bases that match TRBD1. This CDR3 contains 13 residues. The J segment lost 7 bases and the V segment lost 5 bases, leaving 4 bases of the junction unmatched. The germline V gene has CDR1 MDHEN and CDR2 SYDVKM. This CDR3 reads CASSRNRGEKLFF. CDR3 DNA: TGTGCCAGCAGTCGTAACAGGGGTGAAAAACTGTTTTTT.

This chain links TRBV5-4 with TRBJ1-2; possibly TRBD1 for D (5 bases). The V end was cut by 0 bases, the J end by 9 bases, with 12 bases between. Germline assignment: CDR1 SGHNT and CDR2 YYREEE (reference sequence). The CDR3 totals 13 residues. The CDR3 nucleotides are TGTGCCAGCAGCTTGGGGGGGGACTTGAGCTACACCTTC. As protein: CASSLGGDLSYTF.

The rearrangement uses TRBV5-1 and TRBJ2-1, with 10 bases matching TRBD2. The CDR3 covers 17 residues. Trimming at V came to 4 bases and at J to 4 bases, leaving 11 bases not matched to a gene. Germline CDR1 SGHRS, CDR2 YFSETQ. CDR3 amino acids: CASSAESGRAGYNEQFF. CDR3 in DNA: TGCGCCAGCAGCGCCGAGAGCGGGAGGGCCGGTTACAATGAGCAGTTCTTC.

The gene calls are TRBV7-9 and TRBJ2-2; perhaps TRBD2 as D (5 bases). This CDR3 spans 14 amino acids. Germline CDR1 is SEHNR and CDR2 is FQNEAQ (reference sequence). V was trimmed by 5 bases and J by 3 bases, leaving 10 bases between them. Here the CDR3 DNA reads TGTGCCAGCAGCGCGGGCGGGCACACCGGGGAGCTGTTTTTT. Its translation is CASSAGGHTGELFF.

The chain has TRBV6-1 and TRBJ1-1, with D possibly TRBD1 on 6 matching bases. The germline gives CDR1 MNHNS, CDR2 SASEGT. The CDR3 has 13 residues. Trimming cost V 3 bases and J 3 bases, with 8 bases left between them. CDR3 coding DNA: TGTGCCAGCAGTGACAGGGGCTACACTGAAGCTTTCTTT. The encoded protein is CASSDRGYTEAFF.

The chain couples TRBV30 to TRBJ1-5; the D gene is possibly TRBD1 (6 bases). Trimming took 5 bases from V and 5 from J, leaving 16 bases between them. This CDR3 is built from 14 residues. Germline CDR1 and CDR2: GTSNPN and SVGIG (reference sequence). The CDR3 sequence is CAWSDRPRYQPQHF. In DNA, the CDR3 is TGTGCCTGGTCTGACAGGCCACGCTATCAGCCCCAGCATTTT.

The chain recombines TRBV6-5 with TRBJ2-1; TRBD2 matches at 11 bases. There are 14 residues in the CDR3. Trimming cost V 5 bases and J 9 bases; bases outside gene matches: 6. Germline CDR1 MNHEY, CDR2 SVGAGI. The CDR3 coding sequence is TGTGCCAGCAGTCCTGGGACTAGCGGTATTGAGCAGTTCTTC. This translates into CASSPGTSGIEQFF.